This entry lists 12 T cell receptor beta chains sequenced from one sample in a study of T-cell reconstitution after alpha-beta-depleted transplantation in children. Unique molecular identifiers were incorporated into the prepared TCRbeta library. TCRdb recomputed calls from the PCR reads with MiXCR, one row per CDR3 protein. The sample has fewer than 550,000 distinct CDR3 sequences, 10% to 12% seen once. The starting material was PBMCs, mostly from graft donor cells, obtained 180 days after TCRalphabeta/CD19-depleted stem cell transplant. These receptors were taken from a female patient aged 2-10 years who had a stem cell transplant for aplastic anemia, so the T cells may come from the graft donor.

This clonotype was observed a few times. The chain combines TRBV20-1 with TRBJ2-1; D is undetermined. Germline lookup yields CDR1 DFQATT and CDR2 SNEGSKA (reference sequence). Trimming shortened V by 3 bases and J by 2 bases, and 14 bases separated the two germline ends. The CDR3 length is 15 residues. For the CDR3, the DNA is TGCAGTGCTAGGACCCCTCGGCCAACCTACAATGAGCAGTTCTTC. Translated: CSARTPRPTYNEQFF.

This clonotype was found a few times. The junction departs from the called germline gene at one end, perhaps through a read error. The chain recombines TRBV6-2 or TRBV6-3 with TRBJ1-1, with 7 bases matching TRBD1. The CDR3 is 13 amino acids. Germline CDR1 and CDR2: MNHEY and SVGEGT. The CDR3 DNA reads TGTGCCAGCGGGACAGCAAAGAACACTGAGGCTTTCTTT. It is translated as CASGTAKNTEAFF.

This clonotype was detected only a few times. The DNA of the CDR3 is TGTGCCAGCCGGCAGGGAGGGCGGAATGAAAAACTGTTTTTT. This encodes CASRQGGRNEKLFF. The rearrangement uses TRBV6-1 and TRBJ1-4; D possibly corresponds to TRBD1 (5 bases). In germline, CDR1 is MNHNS, CDR2 SASEGT. V gave up 8 bases and J gave up 5 bases, with 15 bases separating them. The CDR3 is made up of 14 amino acids.

This clonotype was counted between two and nine times. The V and J genes are TRBV11-2 and TRBJ2-3; the D gene is possibly TRBD2 (6 bases). The CDR3 length is 14 residues. The V gene lost 5 bases and the J gene lost 6 bases, with 15 bases spanning the gap. Germline V gives CDR1 SGHAT, CDR2 FQNNGV. The CDR3 coding sequence is TGTGCCAGCAGCCAAGGGACTGGAGGTGATACGCAGTATTTT. This gives the protein CASSQGTGGDTQYF.

This clonotype was found a few times. This sequence joins TRBV29-1 and TRBJ2-1; D may be TRBD1 (5 bases). Per germline, CDR1 SQVTM and CDR2 ANQGSEA. The V gene lost 4 bases and the J gene lost 2 bases, with 12 bases spanning the gap. CDR3 length: 14 amino acids. The CDR3 loop reads CSVARGSAYNEQFF. As DNA, the CDR3 is TGCAGCGTTGCAAGGGGTAGTGCCTACAATGAGCAGTTCTTC.

The J gene is TRBJ2-5, the V gene TRBV7-9; no reliable D call. Germline V gene data show CDR1 as SEHNR and CDR2 as FQNEAQ (reference sequence). Trimming cost V 4 bases and J 2 bases, with 14 bases left between them. CDR3 size: 15 residues. This chain's CDR3 is CASSSPGTKQETQYF. In DNA, the CDR3 is TGTGCCAGCAGCTCTCCGGGCACTAAACAAGAGACCCAGTACTTC. Supplemented by reference TRBV7-9 and TRBJ2-5, the full variable domain reads DTGVSQNPRHKITKRGQNVTFRCDPISEHNRLYWYRQTLGQGPEFLTYFQNEAQLEKSRLLSDRFSAERPKGSFSTLEIQRTEQGDSAMYLCASSSPGTKQETQYFGPGTRLLVL.

The V and J genes are TRBV7-2 and TRBJ2-2; D gene unclear. Germline V lookup: CDR1 SGHTA, CDR2 FQGNSA. The CDR3 totals 15 residues. V lost 5 bases and J lost 1, with 11 bases in between. The chain's CDR3 is CASSPGSGNTGELFF. The CDR3 coding sequence is TGTGCCAGCAGCCCCGGTTCAGGGAACACCGGGGAGCTGTTTTTT.

The chain links TRBV7-9 to TRBJ2-5; possibly TRBD1 for D (5 bases). Trimming took off 3 bases at V and 3 bases at J, with 11 bases between the two ends. Germline-derived CDR1 and CDR2 are SEHNR and FQNEAQ (reference sequence). This CDR3 has 14 amino acids. This CDR3 is CASSFGQGKETQYF. In DNA, the CDR3 is TGTGCCAGCAGCTTTGGCCAGGGAAAAGAGACCCAGTACTTC. Full variable domain (rest looked up from reference TRBV7-9 and TRBJ2-5): DTGVSQNPRHKITKRGQNVTFRCDPISEHNRLYWYRQTLGQGPEFLTYFQNEAQLEKSRLLSDRFSAERPKGSFSTLEIQRTEQGDSAMYLCASSFGQGKETQYFGPGTRLLVL.

This clonotype has just a few counts. This chain joins TRBV5-1 and TRBJ2-4, with D tentatively TRBD2 (5 bases). Trimming shortened V by 4 bases and J by 11 bases, and 16 bases separated the two germline ends. CDR3 length: 13 amino acids. Germline CDR1 SGHRS, CDR2 YFSETQ. CDR3 residues: CASSLWTRWVQYF. The CDR3 nucleotides read TGCGCCAGCAGCCTGTGGACTCGATGGGTTCAGTACTTC.

This clonotype was counted between two and nine times. The V and J genes are TRBV25-1 and TRBJ1-1; tentative D call: TRBD1 (6 bases). Germline V CDR1 and CDR2: MGHDK, SYGVNS. The CDR3 extends over 14 amino acids. Trimming took 7 bases from V and 4 from J, leaving 16 bases between them. The DNA for the CDR3 is TGTGCCAGCACCAGGGAGGGGGGTGGCACTGAAGCTTTCTTT. Its translation is CASTREGGGTEAFF.

This clonotype has a handful of counts. This chain joins TRBV11-2 and TRBJ2-1; 10 bases align to TRBD2. This CDR3 is built from 15 residues. The germline CDR1 and CDR2 sequences are SGHAT and FQNNGV. V lost 5 bases to trimming and J lost 6 bases; unmatched junction nucleotides: 7. In DNA, the CDR3 is TGTGCCAGCAGCCCTCTAGCGGGAGCCCCCAATGAGCAGTTCTTC. It is translated as CASSPLAGAPNEQFF.

The chain combines TRBV3-1 with TRBJ1-2; D is perhaps TRBD1 (5 bases). CDR3 length equals 15 residues. CDR1 is LGHDT, CDR2 YNNKEL, per germline (reference sequence). V was shortened by 1 base and J by 4 bases, with 13 bases between the two germline ends. In DNA form, the CDR3 reads TGTGCCAGCAGCCAAGCCGGGCAGGGCGTCTATGGCTACACCTTC. Its protein product is CASSQAGQGVYGYTF.